A selection of T cell receptor beta chains follows, all from one sample in a study of cytomegalovirus exposure and HLA in healthy donors. Some clones are missing from TCRdb's copy, which holds only in-frame ones; the method was immunoSEQ multiplex PCR. In the table there are roughly 190,000 clones, approximately 80% of which are singletons. Sequencing was done on a sample of PBMCs. The receptor source for this set is a woman between 45 and 65 years old in good health and CMV-seronegative. Each CDR3 is given with its conserved first and last residue. Each record gives: J gene, clone size, V gene, D gene, CDR3 DNA, CDR3 protein. The D gene is left open where the match is weak. For some rows the clone size is stated as once, few or many, or as a class when expanded; others skip it.

>TRBJ2-1|-|TRBV5-4|-
TGTGCCAGCAGCCCCGGCCTCCCTGGGGCGGGGAGCTCCTACAATGAGCAGTTCTTC
CASSPGLPGAGSSYNEQFF
>TRBJ1-5|once|TRBV5-1|-
TGCGCCAGCAGCTTGTCAGGGATCAATCAGCCCCAGCATTTT
CASSLSGINQPQHF
>TRBJ1-1|-|TRBV5-1|-
TGCGCCAGCAGCTTTGGGGGGGGCACTGAAGCTTTCTTT
CASSFGGGTEAFF
>TRBJ2-1|few|TRBV7-9|-
TGTGCCAGCAGCTCCTACTTGAGCTCCTACAATGAGCAGTTCTTC
CASSSYLSSYNEQFF
>TRBJ1-2|-|TRBV6-5|TRBD1
TGTGCCAGCAGTTACACGACAGGGGACGGCTACACCTTC
CASSYTTGDGYTF
>TRBJ1-2|-|TRBV7-2|-
TGTGCCAGCAGCTCCGGTTGGGGAGGAGATGGCTACACCTTC
CASSSGWGGDGYTF
>TRBJ1-5|-|TRBV9|-
TGTGCCAGCAGCGAGACTTATAGCAATCAGCCCCAGCATTTT
CASSETYSNQPQHF
>TRBJ2-7|-|TRBV4-2|-
TGTGCCAGCAGCCAAGACACACGTCTCGAGCAGTACTTC
CASSQDTRLEQYF
>TRBJ2-3|-|TRBV5-4|-
TGTGCCAGCAGCGCCAACAGCCTAAGCACAGATACGCAGTATTTT
CASSANSLSTDTQYF
>TRBJ2-3|-|TRBV2|-
TGTGCCAGGGGCAGCTCATCTAGCACAGATACGCAGTATTTT
CARGSSSSTDTQYF
>TRBJ2-1|-|TRBV2|-
TGTGCCAGCAGTGAAGGTTCGGGTCTAAAGGGGAATGAGCAGTTCTTC
CASSEGSGLKGNEQFF
>TRBJ1-6|-|TRBV5-1|-
TGCGCCAGCAGCTTGACCCAATCGGGGGGCTTCGACCTCCACTTT
CASSLTQSGGFDLHF
>TRBJ1-6|-|TRBV18|TRBD1
TGTGCCAGCTCACAACAGGACAGGGACTCACCCCTCCACTTT
CASSQQDRDSPLHF
>TRBJ2-7|-|TRBV19|TRBD2
TGTGCCAGTAGTCCAGCGGGAGGCGGCTACGAGCAGTACTTC
CASSPAGGGYEQYF
>TRBJ1-6|-|TRBV5-4|TRBD1
TGTGCCAGCAGCACTACAGGGGCTCTCCCAAATTCACCCCTCCACTTT
CASSTTGALPNSPLHF
>TRBJ1-3|once|TRBV18|TRBD1
TGTGCCAGCTCACCAGGACAGGGCCGATCTGGAAACACCATATATTTT
CASSPGQGRSGNTIYF
>TRBJ1-1|few|TRBV5-4|-
TGTGCCAGCAGCTTGGGCTTACAGGGAAGGACTGAAGCTTTCTTT
CASSLGLQGRTEAFF
>TRBJ2-3|-|TRBV5-6|-
TGTGCCAGCAGCTTTACTTCAGATACGCAGTATTTT
CASSFTSDTQYF
>TRBJ2-3|-|TRBV5-1|-
TGCGCCAGCAGCACCTTAGGAGGGACAGATACGCAGTATTTT
CASSTLGGTDTQYF
>TRBJ1-5|-|TRBV5-1|-
TGCGCCAGCAGCTTGGGGGCAGAAAATCAGCCCCAGCATTTT
CASSLGAENQPQHF
>TRBJ2-7|-|TRBV19|TRBD1
TGTGCCAGTAGTTCAAACACACCCGGGACAGGGTTCTACGAGCAGTACTTC
CASSSNTPGTGFYEQYF
>TRBJ2-1|-|TRBV28|TRBD1
TGTGCCAGCAGCCTTACCCTTGGACAGGCGACGATCAAGGATGAGCAGTTCTTC
CASSLTLGQATIKDEQFF
>TRBJ1-5|-|TRBV21-1|-
TGTGCCAGCAGCCCCCGCGGAGGGGTTAGGTATTATAGCAATCAGCCCCAGCATTTT
CASSPRGGVRYYSNQPQHF
>TRBJ1-2|-|TRBV28|TRBD1
TGTGCCAGCAGTTTTGGGGACAGGGGGCGTAGAGGCTACACCTTC
CASSFGDRGRRGYTF
>TRBJ1-6|-|TRBV6-4|-
TGTGCCAGCAGGGTGGACAGCGGGGATTCACCCCTCCACTTT
CASRVDSGDSPLHF
>TRBJ2-7|-|TRBV7-9|-
TGTTCCAGACGAAAAGCGGGCCGCTCCTACGAGCAGTACTTC
CSRRKAGRSYEQYF
>TRBJ1-5|-|TRBV7-2|-
TGTGCCAGCAGCCTCCAAGGACAAAGCAATCAGCCCCAGCATTTT
CASSLQGQSNQPQHF
>TRBJ1-1|-|TRBV19|-
TGTGCCAGTATGGGGGGCACTGAAGCTTTCTTT
CASMGGTEAFF
>TRBJ1-2|-|TRBV2|-
TGTGCCAGCAGTGGACAGGTCGGGGGGTATGGCTACACCTTC
CASSGQVGGYGYTF
>TRBJ2-1|-|TRBV5-6|-
TGTGCCAGCAGCCCGGGGGTCAATGAGCAGTTCTTC
CASSPGVNEQFF
>TRBJ1-5|-|TRBV4-1|-
TGCGCCAGCAGCCAAGGCGTCCCAGGGGATAGCAATCAGCCCCAGCATTTT
CASSQGVPGDSNQPQHF
>TRBJ1-1|few|TRBV6-4|-
TGTGCCAGCAGTGCCGACATGAACACTGAAGCTTTCTTT
CASSADMNTEAFF
>TRBJ2-1|-|TRBV7-9|-
TGTTCCAGCAGCTTAGATGGGGGGAGCGAGCAGTTCTTC
CSSSLDGGSEQFF
>TRBJ2-7|-|TRBV7-8|-
TGTGCCAGCAGACCTCGGTGGGGACTGTCCTACGAGCAGTACTTC
CASRPRWGLSYEQYF
>TRBJ2-7|-|TRBV6-1|TRBD1
TGTGCCAGCAGCCAAGGACAGGCCAACTACGAGCAGTACTTC
CASSQGQANYEQYF
>TRBJ1-4|-|TRBV18|-
TGTGCCAGCTCACCCCAGGCGAATGAAAAACTGTTTTTT
CASSPQANEKLFF
>TRBJ2-5|-|TRBV5-1|-
TGCGCCAGCAGCTTGGTGAAGGGGTTCCAAGAGACCCAGTACTTC
CASSLVKGFQETQYF
>TRBJ2-7|-|TRBV7-2|-
TGTGCCAGCAGCTTAGGAGGCGGTTCGGCCTACGAGCAGTACTTC
CASSLGGGSAYEQYF
>TRBJ2-7|-|TRBV19|TRBD2
TGTGCCAGTAGTCCACGCGGGGGTTTGGCGTCCTACGAGCAGTACTTC
CASSPRGGLASYEQYF
>TRBJ2-1|once|TRBV7-2|TRBD1
TGTGCCAGCAGCTTACTGGGACAGGGGTGGAATGAGCAGTTCTTC
CASSLLGQGWNEQFF
>TRBJ1-5|few|TRBV10-2|-
TGCGCCAGCGCCGGGGTGGGACAGCCCCAGCATTTT
CASAGVGQPQHF
>TRBJ1-6|-|TRBV18|TRBD1
TGTGCCAGCTCACCGCCGGGACAGATTTCCTATAATTCACCCCTCCACTTT
CASSPPGQISYNSPLHF
>TRBJ2-1|-|TRBV4-3|TRBD2
TGCGCCAGCAGCCAAGAATCACAGGGACTAGCGGGGGCTGAGCAGTTCTTC
CASSQESQGLAGAEQFF
>TRBJ2-7|-|TRBV20-1|-
TGCAGTGCTAGAGATCTTCCCGAGCAGTACTTC
CSARDLPEQYF
>TRBJ2-7|-|TRBV7-2|-
TGTGCCAGCAGCTCGATGGGGCTGGGGTCCTACGAGCAGTACTTC
CASSSMGLGSYEQYF
>TRBJ2-2|once|TRBV11-2|TRBD2
TGTGCCAGCAGCCTCGGGGGGTCCACCGGGGAGCTGTTTTTT
CASSLGGSTGELFF
>TRBJ2-1|-|TRBV6-4|-
TGTGCCAGCAGCCACACTCCGAGGAGCTCCTACAATGAGCAGTTCTTC
CASSHTPRSSYNEQFF
>TRBJ1-1|-|TRBV28|-
TGTGCCAGCAGTCCACTTGACCCGTCCATGGGCGCTGAAGCTTTCTTT
CASSPLDPSMGAEAFF
>TRBJ2-7|-|TRBV6-1|-
TGTGCCAGCAGTTCTAACGTCCGGCGCGGGTACGAGCAGTACTTC
CASSSNVRRGYEQYF
>TRBJ2-3|-|TRBV9|TRBD2
TGTGCCAGCAGCGTAGGGAGCGGGGGCAGCACAGATACGCAGTATTTT
CASSVGSGGSTDTQYF
>TRBJ2-1|-|TRBV28|-
TGTGCCAGCACCAAGGGGGGGGCGCCCTACAATGAGCAGTTCTTC
CASTKGGAPYNEQFF